This entry describes one T cell receptor beta chain. This clonotype came up many times. The specificity of this receptor is unknown. Base-call qualities are not available, and no considerably larger clone is one nucleotide away. To prepare the library, RACE was applied. Reads for this sample came from a NextSeq 500. During library preparation, unique molecular identifiers were attached to individual cDNA molecules so that TCRs could be counted in a quantitative, reproducible way. Each blood RNA sample was used to sequence both TCR alpha and TCR beta chains. The original pipeline was this. Samples had a median of approximately 96,000 TCRs, with a range from about 20,000 to 690,600. The Decombinator software suite was used to annotate V, J and CDR3 in the TCR reads. For the PS versus PT1 abundance plots, all samples were subsampled to the same number of TCRs (28,000). TCRs were defined as expanded if absent before sensitization and observed at least eight times at the 2-week time point. TCRdb trimmed public reads at Q25 via fastp, called clones via MiXCR and kept in-frame beta chains. Every distinct CDR3 protein forms one entry, paired with its most common genes and DNA. TCRdb assigned the V and J calls; the authors' analysis was not used. This sample comprises approximately 350,000 distinct CDR3 sequences, 5.5% to 8% of them detected only once. The ten largest clonotypes hold 7.5% to 9% of the sample.

The data were taken from a study of human T cells and chemical hapten exposure (dated by TCRdb to the early 2020s). At the level of the whole study: For sensitization, 2% DPC in acetone was applied to a 2 cm by 2 cm area of upper inner arm skin. Patch testing was performed on the upper back with Finn chambers containing 0.01% DPC, and the patch tests were scored after 6 days according to International Contact Dermatitis Research Group standards. Blood samples were taken from patients before sensitization (week 0) and then at 2, 6 and about 24 weeks after DPC sensitization. In alopecia patients, the study followed how the peripheral blood TCR repertoire changed in vivo over primary and secondary sensitization to diphenylcyclopropenone (DPC), a hapten. Most of the patients in the cohort were female, and the cohort covered alopecia areata with under or over 50% scalp involvement, alopecia totalis and alopecia universalis. Patients additionally received weekly therapeutic DPC doses to the scalp throughout the roughly 25-week study period. The libraries were sequenced as a pool, and the TCR yield per sample differed mostly because of small variations in library volumes within the pool. Nearly 30 alopecia patients gave blood for TCR sequencing at one to four time points (pre-sensitization, 2, 6 and 24 weeks). Here is what the overall study found, with its caveats: The number of TCRs above 1 in 1000 frequency did not change with DPC sensitization; there was no evidence of global repertoire structure alterations. Patch test score correlated positively with the number of PT1 expanded TCRs, reaching significance at thresholds 8, 16 and 32 but not at 4. Because every patient had alopecia, a presumed autoimmune disease, the patients' immune response might differ from that of healthy individuals. Expanded TCRs formed significantly more large CDR3 similarity clusters than pre-sensitization or healthy control sets, consistent with antigen-driven responses. After repeated subsampling, changes were observed in the strength of the expansion versus patch-test correlation and in the threshold at which the correlation became significant.

Sample time point, as interpreted from the label and publication: patch test 1, 2 weeks after DPC sensitization. The sample's treatment or condition label is to be understood as: therapeutic diphenylcyclopropenone sensitization with weekly scalp DPC. At every patch-test visit, the blood draw took place before the patch test was put on. Patients were considered eligible if aged 18 to 70, diagnosed with alopecia and deemed suitable for DPC therapy, and patients were excluded if pregnant. Unfractionated whole blood was collected in Tempus Blood RNA tubes, and total RNA was extracted from that blood. The CDR3 runs 14 amino acids, cysteine and phenylalanine included. The entry retains the CDR3 DNA only, 42 bases that are in frame from base 1. Deletion took 4 bases off V and 5 bases off J, with a span of 16 bases between the germline ends. CDR1 SGHNT and CDR2 YYREEE are derived from the germline V gene (reference sequence).

This material consisted of whole blood, taken in connection with sensitization to the hapten diphenylcyclopropenone (DPC). This sequence uses TRBV5-4 and TRBJ2-7; the D segment may tentatively be TRBD1 or TRBD2, each giving 7 matched bases. This TCR was recovered from a woman aged 18-29 years with alopecia areata. Some clones in this sample may be carry-over from other donors' samples. The nucleotides read TGTGCCAGCAGCCCCAGGGGGGGAAGGGACGAGCAGTACTTC. Its protein reads: CASSPRGGRDEQYF.